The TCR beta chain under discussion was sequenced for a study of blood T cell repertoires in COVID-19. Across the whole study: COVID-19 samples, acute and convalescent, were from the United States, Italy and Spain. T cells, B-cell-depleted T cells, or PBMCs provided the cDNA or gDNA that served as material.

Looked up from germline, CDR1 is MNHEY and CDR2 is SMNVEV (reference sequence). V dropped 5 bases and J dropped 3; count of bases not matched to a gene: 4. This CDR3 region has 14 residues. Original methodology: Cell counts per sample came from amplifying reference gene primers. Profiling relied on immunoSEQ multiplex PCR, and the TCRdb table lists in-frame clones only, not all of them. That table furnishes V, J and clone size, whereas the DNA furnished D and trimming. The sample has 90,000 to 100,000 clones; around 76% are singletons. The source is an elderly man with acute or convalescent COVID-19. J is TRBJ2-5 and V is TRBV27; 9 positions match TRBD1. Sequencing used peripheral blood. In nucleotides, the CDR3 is TGTGCCAGCAGTCCTCGGACAGGGGAAGAGACCCAGTACTTC. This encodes CASSPRTGEETQYF.